This T cell receptor beta chain originates from a study of vaccination effects on CD4 cells after COVID-19. On this clone itself: Its antigen is unidentified.

ViraFEST expansion of antigen-specific CD4+ T cells with viral peptide pools preceded sequencing. Upon completion of 10 to 11 days in culture, CD4+ T cells were isolated. Vaccinees lacked prior SARS-CoV-2 infection and tested negative for nucleocapsid antibodies. Only in-frame clones appear in the TCRdb table, and some are missing; sequencing was by immunoSEQ multiplex PCR. Of about 21,000 clones in the sample, roughly four fifths were seen once. V shed 0 bases and J shed 4 bases, with 6 bases lying between them. The CDR3 has 13 amino acids. The V gene's germline CDR1 is SGHKS and CDR2 YYEKEE (reference sequence).

The origin of this receptor is a human donor who received a COVID-19 vaccine. The chain carries TRBV5-5 and TRBJ2-3, with unresolved D. Sequenced material: CD4+ T cells from PBMCs cultured with HCoV-NL63 spike peptides, taken before COVID-19 vaccination. CDR3: CASSLESPDTQYF. The CDR3 DNA reads TGTGCCAGCAGCTTGGAATCCCCAGATACGCAGTATTTT.